This TCR beta chain was profiled in a study of blood T cells in healthy people across ages. Whole-study findings and limits: Diversity was higher, and naive CD4+ cells more numerous, in long-lived donors than in aged donors.

A second 7 to 11 cycle PCR used barcoded and J-beta primers. A template-switch adaptor that had 12 random nucleotides put a tag on each cDNA molecule. MiXCR, run by TCRdb on the 5' RACE reads, gives a single entry per CDR3 protein. This table has about 1 million distinct CDR3 sequences, about 25% appearing once. A note on this clonotype: Its antigen is unidentified.

Total RNA extracted from each sample amounted to at least 5.5 micrograms. The CDR3 consists of 13 residues. Trimming pared 7 bases from V and 5 bases from J, leaving 14 bases between. These data are also associated with another study on T cells of mothers and their children. Per that study: Related mother-child pairs showed slightly, non-significantly higher overlap than unrelated pairs.

The sequenced sample consisted of blood. This clonotype was sampled from a girl aged 2 to 10 in good health. The rearrangement uses TRBV12-3 or TRBV12-4 and TRBJ1-1; the D gene is possibly TRBD1 (5 bases). The CDR3: CASTVVGPTEAFF. In DNA, the CDR3 is TGTGCCAGCACCGTAGTGGGACCAACTGAAGCTTTCTTT.